This is a list of T cell receptor beta chains from one sample in a study of blood T cell repertoires in COVID-19. Here immunoSEQ multiplex PCR was the method, and the copy in TCRdb shows in-frame clones only, minus some. The sample yields roughly 390,000 clones, 80% to 90% seen once. The specimen was peripheral blood. These receptors were taken from a woman aged 30 to 39 with COVID-19, enrolled during active disease. Each CDR3 is given with its conserved first and last residue. The D gene is left open where the match is weak. A row's size may be missing; if present it is once, few, many or a size class.

v_gene	len	abundance	d_gene	j_gene	CDR3nt	CDR3aa
TRBV2	15	-	TRBD2	TRBJ2-3	TGTGCCAGCAGTGATAGCGGGAGGGCCACAGATACGCAGTATTTT	CASSDSGRATDTQYF
TRBV13	14	-	TRBD1	TRBJ2-7	TGTGCCAGCAGCTTCAGGGACAGGGGTTACGAGCAGTACTTC	CASSFRDRGYEQYF
TRBV5-1	14	-	TRBD1	TRBJ1-6	TGCGCCAGCAACCCAGGACAGGCAAATTCACCCCTCCACTTT	CASNPGQANSPLHF
TRBV18	16	-	-	TRBJ2-1	TGTGCCAGCTCACCACCCCCCCAGCGCTACATCGGTGAGCAGTTCTTC	CASSPPPQRYIGEQFF
TRBV10-2	13	-	TRBD1	TRBJ1-3	TGCGCCAGCAGGCAGGGGGCTGGAAACACCATATATTTT	CASRQGAGNTIYF
TRBV6-5	11	-	-	TRBJ2-7	TGTGCCAGCAGCCTAGCCCCCGAGCAGTACTTC	CASSLAPEQYF
TRBV5-4	14	once	TRBD1	TRBJ2-7	TGTGCCAGCAGCCAACAGGGGGAAAGGCGCGAGCAGTACTTC	CASSQQGERREQYF
TRBV10-1	15	-	-	TRBJ2-1	TGCGCCAGCAGCTTAGAGGTCGGGAGCGGTAATGAGCAGTTCTTC	CASSLEVGSGNEQFF
TRBV10-1	15	-	-	TRBJ2-3	TGCGCCAGCAGTGTTGCAGGGGTTAGCACAGATACGCAGTATTTT	CASSVAGVSTDTQYF
TRBV7-9	16	-	-	TRBJ2-7	TGTGCCAGCAGCTCCTCCTCGAAGGTGGGGCCCTACGAGCAGTACTTC	CASSSSSKVGPYEQYF
TRBV28	16	-	TRBD1	TRBJ1-1	TGTGCCAGCAGACCATCCCTGGACAGGGGGCCCACTGAAGCTTTCTTT	CASRPSLDRGPTEAFF
TRBV5-5	14	few	-	TRBJ2-3	TGTGCCAGCTTGTTGCGAGCGAGCACAGATACGCAGTATTTT	CASLLRASTDTQYF
TRBV2	15	once	-	TRBJ1-3	TGTGCCAGCAGAACGGGGGGGGCTGCAGGAAACACCATATATTTT	CASRTGGAAGNTIYF
TRBV5-1	14	-	-	TRBJ1-5	TGCGCCAGCAGCTCGGACAGTACGGGCCAGCCCCAGCATTTT	CASSSDSTGQPQHF
TRBV24-1	17	-	TRBD2	TRBJ2-7	TGTGCCACCAGTGATTCCTCAACTAGCGGGATTTCGGGCGAGCAGTACTTC	CATSDSSTSGISGEQYF
TRBV6-5	15	once	TRBD2	TRBJ2-7	TGTGCCAGCAGTTCGACTAGCGGTCCCTCCTACGAGCAGTACTTC	CASSSTSGPSYEQYF
TRBV6-1	16	once	TRBD1	TRBJ2-2	TGTGCCAGCAGTGCGTACCAGGGGGCGGGTACCGGGGAGCTGTTTTTT	CASSAYQGAGTGELFF
TRBV5-1	18	-	TRBD1	TRBJ1-6	TGCGCCAGCAGCTTAAGAAAGGGACAGGGGGCGAATAATTCACCCCTCCACTTT	CASSLRKGQGANNSPLHF
TRBV5-6	16	-	TRBD2	TRBJ2-7	TGTGCCAGCAGCTTGATCGGGGTAGCGGGGTCCTACGAGCAGTACTTC	CASSLIGVAGSYEQYF
TRBV4-1	17	-	TRBD1	TRBJ2-7	TGCGCCAGCAGCCAAGCAGCTGGACAGGGGAGGTCCTACGAGCAGTACTTC	CASSQAAGQGRSYEQYF
TRBV7-8	16	few	TRBD2	TRBJ2-2	TGTGCCAGCAGCCACACTAGCGGGAGGAGGACCGGGGAGCTGTTTTTT	CASSHTSGRRTGELFF
TRBV20-1	11	-	-	TRBJ2-3	TGCAGTGCTAGCAAGGGGGATACGCAGTATTTT	CSASKGDTQYF
TRBV9	15	-	-	TRBJ2-7	TGTGCCAGCAGCTCAGCCGGCACTAGCCTCTACGAGCAGTACTTC	CASSSAGTSLYEQYF
TRBV29-1	13	-	TRBD1	TRBJ2-7	TGCAGCGTTGTCTGGGGACAGGGCTACGAGCAGTACTTC	CSVVWGQGYEQYF
TRBV19	16	-	TRBD1	TRBJ1-5	TGTGCCAGTAGACGGACAGGGGGCATGGGCAATCAGCCCCAGCATTTT	CASRRTGGMGNQPQHF
TRBV11-2	14	-	TRBD1	TRBJ1-4	TGTGCCAGCAGCCACGGACAGGGAGGGGAAAAACTGTTTTTT	CASSHGQGGEKLFF
TRBV5-5	13	-	-	TRBJ2-3	TGTGCCAGCAGCTTGGCGGGGATAGATACGCAGTATTTT	CASSLAGIDTQYF
TRBV7-8	12	-	-	TRBJ2-1	TGTGCCAGCAGCTATTCCAGGCTTGAGCAGTTCTTC	CASSYSRLEQFF
TRBV6-5	14	-	-	TRBJ2-2	TGTGCCAGCAGTTATGTAGAAACCCCGGGGGAGCTGTTTTTT	CASSYVETPGELFF
TRBV7-2	13	-	TRBD2	TRBJ2-2	TGTGCCAGCTTAGCGGGAGAAACCGGGGAGCTGTTTTTT	CASLAGETGELFF
TRBV12-3/TRBV12-4	13	-	-	TRBJ2-7	TGTGCCAGCAGTTTAGCGGATACCGAGGGGCAGTACTTC	CASSLADTEGQYF
TRBV5-4	14	-	TRBD2	TRBJ2-7	TGTGCCAGCAGCCCCCGGACTAGCGGGTACGAGCAGTACTTC	CASSPRTSGYEQYF
TRBV28	15	-	TRBD2	TRBJ2-1	TGTGCCAGCAGTTACGGGAGGGGGTTAGGGAATGAGCAGTTCTTC	CASSYGRGLGNEQFF
TRBV20-1	11	-	-	TRBJ1-5	TGCAGTGCAGGGGTGGATCAGCCCCAGCATTTT	CSAGVDQPQHF
TRBV6-2/TRBV6-3	16	-	TRBD2	TRBJ2-7	TGTGCCAGCAGTCGCAACCCTAGCGGGAGATTCTACGAGCAGTACTTC	CASSRNPSGRFYEQYF
TRBV6-5	16	-	TRBD1	TRBJ2-2	TGTGCCAGCAGTTACGAGGGGACAGGGCTCACCGGGGAGCTGTTTTTT	CASSYEGTGLTGELFF
TRBV27	18	-	TRBD2	TRBJ2-3	TGTGCCAGCAGTTTATTTACGCTAGCGGGAGGATACACAGATACGCAGTATTTT	CASSLFTLAGGYTDTQYF
TRBV5-4	17	-	TRBD1	TRBJ2-5	TGTGCCAGCAGCAAAGGCCCGGGTAGGGGGCGCGGAGAGACCCAGTACTTC	CASSKGPGRGRGETQYF
TRBV25-1	16	-	TRBD2	TRBJ2-7	TGTGCCAGCAGTGAAGTGGGTAGCGGGAGGACCTACGAGCAGTACTTC	CASSEVGSGRTYEQYF
TRBV28	11	-	-	TRBJ1-2	TGTGCCAGCGGGGAGCGGTATGGCTACACCTTC	CASGERYGYTF
TRBV30	11	-	-	TRBJ1-2	TGTGCCTGGACACAGAACTATGGCTACACCTTC	CAWTQNYGYTF
TRBV18	17	-	TRBD1	TRBJ2-6	TGTGCCAGCTCACCAACACAGGGGGGCTCTGGGGCCAACGTCCTGACTTTC	CASSPTQGGSGANVLTF
TRBV2	14	-	-	TRBJ2-7	TGTGCCAGCAGTGAAGTAGGACTCGCCTACGAGCAGTACTTC	CASSEVGLAYEQYF
TRBV5-5	16	-	TRBD1	TRBJ2-7	TGTGCCAGCAGCATCACAGGGGGCATTGCGTCGGACGAGCAGTACTTC	CASSITGGIASDEQYF
TRBV3-1/TRBV3-2	13	-	TRBD2	TRBJ2-5	TGTGCCAGCAGTACGGGGGGGGCTGGGACCCAGTACTTC	CASSTGGAGTQYF
TRBV28	14	-	TRBD1	TRBJ1-2	TGTGCCAGCAGACGACAGGGGACTAACTATGGCTACACCTTC	CASRRQGTNYGYTF
TRBV15	14	-	-	TRBJ1-1	TGTGCCACCAGCAGTGGGACGGGGAGGGCTGAAGCTTTCTTT	CATSSGTGRAEAFF
TRBV6-4	16	-	TRBD1	TRBJ2-5	TGTGCCAGCAGTGACTCCGTTAGGGGGCCCCAAGAGACCCAGTACTTC	CASSDSVRGPQETQYF
TRBV10-1	13	-	-	TRBJ2-1	TGCGCCAGCAGTGAGTTGGGGGCCGATGAGCAGTTCTTC	CASSELGADEQFF
TRBV18	13	-	-	TRBJ1-2	TGTGCCAGCTCACCACTTCCTGAGGATGGCTACACCTTC	CASSPLPEDGYTF
TRBV6-5	11	-	TRBD1	TRBJ2-7	TGTGCCAGCGGGACAGCCCACGAGCAGTACTTC	CASGTAHEQYF
TRBV27	17	-	-	TRBJ2-7	TGTGCCAGCAGTTTACTTTTCGGGGTAGCAAGGGCAGGCGAGCAGTACTTC	CASSLLFGVARAGEQYF
TRBV5-5	16	-	TRBD2	TRBJ2-7	TGTGCCAGCAGCTCAAACCTAGCGGGAGGCTGGTACGAGCAGTACTTC	CASSSNLAGGWYEQYF
TRBV19	15	-	-	TRBJ2-1	TGTGCCAGTAGTATAGACTCACTCTCCTACAATGAGCAGTTCTTC	CASSIDSLSYNEQFF
TRBV29-1	13	-	-	TRBJ2-2	TGCAGCGTTGCCGGGATGAACACCGGGGAGCTGTTTTTT	CSVAGMNTGELFF
TRBV3-1/TRBV3-2	14	few	-	TRBJ1-1	TGTGCCAGCAGCGGGGGACTGAGAGCTTCTGAAGCTTTCTTT	CASSGGLRASEAFF
TRBV7-3	14	-	TRBD2	TRBJ2-1	TGTGCCAGCAGCTTTTCCGGGACTAGCAATGAGCAGTTCTTC	CASSFSGTSNEQFF